A single sample gave rise to the 24 T cell receptor beta chains below, sequenced in a study of T cell responses to AZD1222 COVID-19 vaccine. Produced via immunoSEQ multiplex PCR; TCRdb's table is partial and in-frame only. The sample records roughly 130,000 clones, about 88% being singletons. The sequences come from peripheral blood, collected on day 0 of MenACWY control vaccination. The source of these receptors is an adult in good health.

The chain has TRBV3-1 (or the pseudogene TRBV3-2) and TRBJ1-4; no definite D call. Trimming removed 1 base at V and 8 bases at J, with 11 bases between. In germline, CDR1 is LGHDT, CDR2 YNNKEL (reference sequence). The length of the CDR3 is 14 residues. CDR3 protein: CASSQVSRREKLFF. In nucleotides, the CDR3 is TGTGCCAGCAGCCAAGTTTCCCGGCGAGAAAAACTGTTTTTT.

V is TRBV28 and J is TRBJ2-4; D ambiguous. V lost 6 bases and J 3 bases, leaving 12 bases between the germline ends. The germline V gene encodes CDR1 MDHEN and CDR2 SYDVKM. CDR3 length: 14 residues. CDR3 sequence (DNA): TGTGCCAGCAGGAAATACTTCGGCAAAAACATTCAGTACTTC. Translation: CASRKYFGKNIQYF.

V and J are TRBV2 and TRBJ1-5; the D is unclear. Trimming removed 5 bases from V and 0 bases from J, with 14 bases in between. In germline, CDR1 is SNHLY, CDR2 FYNNEI. The length of the CDR3 is 16 residues. CDR3 sequence (DNA): TGTGCCAGCAGTTCCTCGGACGGATATAGCAATCAGCCCCAGCATTTT. Protein product: CASSSSDGYSNQPQHF. Supplemented by reference TRBV2 and TRBJ1-5, the full variable domain reads EPEVTQTPSHQVTQMGQEVILRCVPISNHLYFYWYRQILGQKVEFLVSFYNNEISEKSEIFDDQFSVERPDGSNFTLKIRSTKLEDSAMYFCASSSSDGYSNQPQHFGDGTRLSIL.

The rearrangement links TRBV28 to TRBJ2-6, with D perhaps TRBD1 (5 bases). V lost 8 bases, J lost 0 bases, and 11 bases lay in between. This CDR3 comprises 15 residues. Germline V gene sequence: CDR1 MDHEN, CDR2 SYDVKM. The CDR3 spells CASGARLSGANVLTF. The DNA for the CDR3 is TGTGCCAGCGGGGCCAGACTCTCTGGGGCCAACGTCCTGACTTTC.

This clone was counted a few times. CDR3 in amino acids: CASRDGQILSNQPQHF. CDR3 bases: TGTGCCAGCAGAGACGGACAGATACTTAGCAATCAGCCCCAGCATTTT. This chain joins TRBV2 and TRBJ1-5; possible D gene TRBD1, 6 bases. Germline-derived CDR1 and CDR2 are SNHLY and FYNNEI. Trimming stripped 6 bases from V and 0 bases from J, with 15 bases between. The CDR3 loop spans 16 amino acids.

The chain links TRBV6-5 to TRBJ1-3; 12 bases match TRBD1. The CDR3 has 15 amino acids. Germline V lookup: CDR1 MNHEY, CDR2 SVGAGI. J lost 4 bases, V lost 6 bases, and 4 bases had no gene match. The CDR3 spells CASRRDRGLGNTIYF. In DNA, the CDR3 is TGTGCCAGCAGACGGGACAGGGGGCTAGGAAACACCATATATTTT.

Here the CDR3 DNA reads TGCGCCAGCAGCCAAGTCGCCCAGACAGGGAAGGATGGCTACACCTTC. Residues: CASSQVAQTGKDGYTF. The gene calls are TRBV4-1 and TRBJ1-2; 7 nucleotides agree with TRBD1. CDR3 size: 16 residues. Trimming removed 1 base from V and 6 bases from J; junction bases left unmatched: 11. Germline loops: CDR1 MGHRA, CDR2 YSYEKL.

The CDR3 nucleotides read TGTGCCAGCAGTTTCGAGCCAGGGAGGACCTCAGAGCAGTACTTC. Protein sequence: CASSFEPGRTSEQYF. This chain joins TRBV7-6 and TRBJ2-7, with D maybe TRBD2 (6 bases). Looked up from germline, CDR1 is SGHVS and CDR2 is FNYEAQ. The V end lost 6 bases, the J end lost 7 bases, and 22 bases lay between the germline ends. This CDR3 is 15 amino acids long.

The V and J genes are TRBV2 and TRBJ1-5; perhaps TRBD1 as D (5 bases). Trimming pared 6 bases from V and 4 bases from J, leaving 19 bases between. Germline V gene sequence: CDR1 SNHLY, CDR2 FYNNEI. The CDR3 runs to 16 residues. The CDR3 bases are TGTGCCAGCAGGGAAAAATCTAACAGGCCAAATCAGCCCCAGCATTTT. Its protein is CASREKSNRPNQPQHF.

The chain employs TRBV20-1 and TRBJ2-4; no clear D gene. Germline V gene sequence: CDR1 DFQATT, CDR2 SNEGSKA (reference sequence). The length of the CDR3 is 10 residues. The germline V and J ends were trimmed by 7 bases and 8 bases, with 9 bases remaining between them. CDR3: CSVSGDIQYF. In DNA form, the CDR3 reads TGCAGTGTCTCTGGGGACATTCAGTACTTC.

J is TRBJ2-7 and V is TRBV19, with D unresolved. The CDR3 is made up of 13 amino acids. V shed 3 bases and J shed 2 bases, with 8 bases lying between them. The germline CDR1 and CDR2 sequences are LNHDA and SQIVND (reference sequence). CDR3 in amino acids: CASSIVVPYEQYF. The CDR3 coding sequence is TGTGCCAGTAGTATTGTGGTACCCTACGAGCAGTACTTC.

This clone was seen a single time. The gene calls are TRBV30 and TRBJ2-5, with 10 bases identical to TRBD2. The CDR3 loop spans 15 amino acids. Germline V gene data show CDR1 as GTSNPN and CDR2 as SVGIG (reference sequence). J was trimmed by 5 bases and V by 2 bases; bases with no gene match: 8. The CDR3 protein is CAWSTLAGAWETQYF. The CDR3 nucleotides read TGTGCCTGGAGTACCCTAGCGGGAGCGTGGGAGACCCAGTACTTC.

The chain combines TRBV7-2 with TRBJ1-2, with D tentatively TRBD1 (5 bases). Germline CDR1 and CDR2: SGHTA and FQGNSA. CDR3 length: 14 amino acids. V lost 4 bases and J lost 4, with 13 bases in between. CDR3 bases: TGTGCCAGCAGCTCCAAGAGGGGAATCTATGGCTACACCTTC. This codes for CASSSKRGIYGYTF.

V gene TRBV10-3 combines with J gene TRBJ1-4; no definite D call. Germline V gives CDR1 ENHRY, CDR2 SYGVKD. The CDR3 is made up of 14 amino acids. V lost 6 bases to trimming and J lost 7 bases, with 15 bases between them. The CDR3 DNA sequence: TGTGCCATCAGCCTGACGGGTGAGACTGAAAAACTGTTTTTT. Its translation is CAISLTGETEKLFF.

V gene TRBV7-3 combines with J gene TRBJ2-3; D uncertain. V shed 5 bases and J shed 8 bases, with 17 bases lying between them. In germline, CDR1 is SGHTA, CDR2 FQGTGA. CDR3 length: 14 residues. The CDR3: CASSPMRKLGTQYF. In DNA, the CDR3 is TGTGCCAGCAGCCCCATGAGAAAATTGGGTACGCAGTATTTT.

The chain employs TRBV5-1 and TRBJ2-5; 11 nucleotides agree with TRBD2. CDR1 and CDR2 (germline): SGHRS, YFSETQ. CDR3 size: 15 residues. After removal of 3 bases from V and 4 bases from J, the junction contained 5 bases not matched to a gene. The CDR3 coding sequence is TGCGCCAGCAGCTCGGGACTAGCGGTCCGAGAGACCCAGTACTTC. Translated: CASSSGLAVRETQYF.

This clone is a singleton in its sample. J is TRBJ2-1 and V is TRBV6-2 or TRBV6-3; tentatively, D is TRBD1 or TRBD2 (5 bases each). The CDR3 is 15 amino acids. The germline V gene encodes CDR1 MNHEY and CDR2 SVGEGT. Trimming shortened V by 5 bases and J by 9 bases, and 20 bases separated the two germline ends. The CDR3 region is CASSNRDGRLGEQFF. In DNA, the CDR3 is TGTGCCAGCAGTAACCGGGACGGTAGGTTGGGTGAGCAGTTCTTC.

The V call is TRBV4-1, the J call TRBJ1-5, with a weak D call TRBD1 (5 bases). V was shortened by 5 bases and J by 2 bases, with 10 bases between the two germline ends. CDR1 MGHRA and CDR2 YSYEKL come from the germline V gene. The CDR3 spans 14 residues. The chain's CDR3 is CASSGDVGNQPQHF. The CDR3 DNA is TGCGCCAGCAGCGGGGACGTGGGCAATCAGCCCCAGCATTTT.

This rearrangement joins TRBV11-2 to TRBJ1-4; no firm D call. Germline loops: CDR1 SGHAT, CDR2 FQNNGV. V was shortened by 3 bases and J by 0 bases, with 8 bases between the two germline ends. The CDR3 has 15 residues. The CDR3 DNA reads as TGTGCCAGCAGCTTCTCCTTTGCAACTAATGAAAAACTGTTTTTT. Protein sequence: CASSFSFATNEKLFF. Together with reference TRBV11-2 and TRBJ1-4, the CDR3 gives the full variable domain: EAGVAQSPRYKIIEKRQSVAFWCNPISGHATLYWYQQILGQGPKLLIQFQNNGVVDDSQLPKDRFSAERLKGVDSTLKIQPAKLEDSAVYLCASSFSFATNEKLFFGSGTQLSVL.

In regard to this clone: A read error may produce the germline difference seen at one junction end. This chain links TRBV30 with TRBJ1-6; D gene unclear. The CDR3 consists of 16 residues. CDR1 GTSNPN and CDR2 SVGIG come from the germline V gene (reference sequence). DNA of the CDR3: TGCGCCTCTGGAGGGCCTCCGGGAACCGTGTATTCACCCCTCCACTTT. Translated, it gives CASGGPPGTVYSPLHF.

With regard to this clone: Distinct nucleotide sequences in the sample also encode this CDR3. This chain joins TRBV18 and TRBJ1-5; D call uncertain. The CDR3 extends over 13 amino acids. V was clipped by 2 bases and J by 4 bases, with 6 bases between them. Germline V lookup: CDR1 KGHSH, CDR2 LQKENI. The CDR3 DNA reads as TGTGCCAGCTCACCAGGGCAGAATCAGCCCCAGCATTTT. Residues: CASSPGQNQPQHF.

This clone came up once. J is TRBJ2-3 and V is TRBV5-6; D is possibly TRBD2 (6 bases). The CDR3 has 14 amino acids. With 0 bases removed from V and 6 bases from J, the gap between germline ends came to 11 bases. Germline CDR1 is SGHDT and CDR2 is YYEEEE. The CDR3 bases are TGTGCCAGCAGCTTGGGGGGACTGAGGGATACGCAGTATTTT. Translating it yields CASSLGGLRDTQYF.

With respect to this clone: This sample includes further DNA sequences coding for the same CDR3. The chain couples TRBV19 to TRBJ1-5; D is perhaps TRBD1 (6 bases). Germline lookup yields CDR1 LNHDA and CDR2 SQIVND (reference sequence). V dropped 4 bases and J dropped 4 bases, with 8 bases sitting between them. The CDR3 spans 13 residues. This CDR3 is CASSTQGNQPQHF. In nucleotides, the CDR3 is TGTGCCAGTAGTACCCAGGGGAATCAGCCCCAGCATTTT.

The chain carries TRBV10-3 and TRBJ2-7; TRBD2 agrees at 8 bases. The CDR3 is 13 amino acids. The V gene end was trimmed by 6 bases and the J gene end by 5 bases; junction bases not matched to a gene: 6. Germline V gives CDR1 ENHRY, CDR2 SYGVKD. In nucleotides, the CDR3 is TGTGCCATCAGCCCCGGACTAGCCAACGAGCAGTACTTC. This codes for CAISPGLANEQYF.